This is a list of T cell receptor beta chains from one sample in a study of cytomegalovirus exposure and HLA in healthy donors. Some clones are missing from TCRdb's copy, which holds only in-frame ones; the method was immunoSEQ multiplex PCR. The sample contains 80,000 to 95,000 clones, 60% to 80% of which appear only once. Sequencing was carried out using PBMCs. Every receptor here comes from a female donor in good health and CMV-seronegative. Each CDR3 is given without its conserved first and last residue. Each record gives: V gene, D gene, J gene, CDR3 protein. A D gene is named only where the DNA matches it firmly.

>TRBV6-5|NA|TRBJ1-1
ASTPTANTEAF
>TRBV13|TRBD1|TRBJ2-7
ASSLSPGQDKSNEQY
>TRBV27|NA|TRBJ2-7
ASSVQSSYEQY
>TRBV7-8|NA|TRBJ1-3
ASSQGQGINTIY
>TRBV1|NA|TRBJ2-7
TSSHSVAGSSYEQY
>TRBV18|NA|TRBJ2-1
ASSPLRDEQF
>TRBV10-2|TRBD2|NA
ASSLAGGEQY
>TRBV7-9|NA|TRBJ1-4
ASSRGATNEKLF
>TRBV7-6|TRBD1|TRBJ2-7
ASSSGQGTYEQY
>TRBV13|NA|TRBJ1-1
VSHPRRGRTSNTEAF
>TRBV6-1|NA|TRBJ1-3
ASSGRFSGNTIY
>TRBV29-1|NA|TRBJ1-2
SARNDGYT